This T cell receptor beta chain came from a study of post-analysis software for immune sequencing data. Study results and caveats: In patients, a few TRBV segments were more frequent than in controls, with TRBV5-6, TRBV5-1 and TRBV20-1 among them.

Comments on this clonotype: Its specificity is not known.

Each TCR beta cDNA library carried unique molecular identifiers. TCRdb re-derived calls from the PCR reads in MiXCR, one entry per CDR3 protein. This sample has 650,000 to 900,000 distinct CDR3 sequences, with 46% found just once. Per germline, CDR1 SQVTM and CDR2 ANQGSEA. With 4 bases removed from V and 2 bases from J, the gap between germline ends came to 11 bases. The CDR3 is 13 amino acids. The receptor was isolated from a girl aged 5-17 years with multiple sclerosis. The rearrangement links TRBV29-1 to TRBJ1-2; D remains unclear. Input material: blood. CDR3 coding DNA: TGCAGCGTTGTTAGCGAGGCAAACTATGGCTACACCTTC. This sequence encodes CSVVSEANYGYTF.